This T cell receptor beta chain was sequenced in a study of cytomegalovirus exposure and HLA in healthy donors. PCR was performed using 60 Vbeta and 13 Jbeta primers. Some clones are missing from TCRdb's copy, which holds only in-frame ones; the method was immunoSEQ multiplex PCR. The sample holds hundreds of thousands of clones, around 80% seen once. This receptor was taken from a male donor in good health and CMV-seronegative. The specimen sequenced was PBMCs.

The chain's CDR3 is CASSPALRPNTGELFF. The CDR3 nucleotides read TGCGCCAGCAGCCCCGCCCTCAGGCCAAACACCGGGGAGCTGTTTTTT. V gene TRBV5-1 combines with J gene TRBJ2-2; D unresolved. V lost 4 bases, J lost 2 bases, and 15 bases lay in between. The CDR3 is 16 amino acids. CDR1 and CDR2 from the germline V gene are SGHRS and YFSETQ. Based on the CDR3 plus reference TRBV5-1 and TRBJ2-2, the full variable domain is KAGVTQTPRYLIKTRGQQVTLSCSPISGHRSVSWYQQTPGQGLQFLFEYFSETQRNKGNFPGRFSGRQFSNSRSEMNVSTLELGDSALYLCASSPALRPNTGELFFGEGSRLTVL.